The text below deals with one T cell receptor beta chain. What it recognizes is unknown. The CDR3 loop spans 15 amino acids. V gave up 4 bases and J gave up 3 bases; unmatched junction bases: 6. The germline V gene encodes CDR1 SGHRS and CDR2 YFSETQ. The survey-level immunoSEQ assay was used. Method: immunoSEQ multiplex PCR; TCRdb's copy keeps in-frame clones and lacks some. The sample shows 30,000 to 35,000 clones, 65% to 70% of them seen only once. This entry is derived from a study of STAT5B mutations in CD4+ large granular lymphocyte leukemia. Study results and caveats: TRBV06-family usage was enriched in top patient clones (8/27) versus controls (2/35). CD4-sorted patient repertoires seemed more clonal than healthy CD4+ repertoires.

V is TRBV5-1 and J is TRBJ1-4; the match to TRBD1 covers 7 bases. The TCR comes from a human donor in good health. The sequencing input was CD4+ T cells from blood buffy coats. CDR3 nucleotide sequence: TGCGCCAGCAGCCCACAGGGGAAGGCTAATGAAAAACTGTTTTTT. Protein product: CASSPQGKANEKLFF.